What follows are 10 T cell receptor beta chains derived from one specimen sequenced in a study of CD8+ T cells in alopecia areata (dated by TCRdb to the late 2010s). Per the publication, the time point label means: 24 weeks on oral tofacitinib. Explained via the paper, the treatment or condition label denotes: oral pan-JAK inhibitor, 5-10 mg twice daily. Libraries were made using the immunoSEQ multiplex PCR assay. RNA was extracted from all samples and reverse transcribed into cDNA as template for TCR sequencing. TCRdb obtained this table from immuneACCESS and retained in-frame rearrangements with V and J assigned. These tables miss some clones; where compared with another copy, unresolved V genes account for less than half of the shortfall, and the remainder is unexplained. The sample table lists approximately 280,000 clones, 55% to 70% of them with a count of one. Of the sample, under 2% is held by the ten largest clones.

The source material was CD4+ T cells sorted from blood, sampled at week 24, from a patient treated with tofacitinib. Receptors were obtained from a human donor with alopecia areata.

The CDR3 DNA reads as TGTGCCAGCAGTGAATACGACAGCTATGGCTACACCTTC. Encoded protein: CASSEYDSYGYTF. The J gene is TRBJ1-2, the V gene TRBV25-1, with D maybe TRBD1 (5 bases). The V and J ends lost 0 bases and 4 bases respectively, with 6 bases between them. CDR1 is MGHDK and CDR2 is SYGVNS in the germline V gene. The length of the CDR3 is 13 residues.

The chain uses TRBV29-1 and TRBJ2-7; D tentatively fits TRBD1 or TRBD2 (5 bases each). V was trimmed by 6 bases and J by 2 bases, leaving 11 bases between them. Germline CDR1 reads SQVTM; CDR2 reads ANQGSEA. The CDR3 contains 12 residues. The CDR3 loop is CSVGDGPYEQYF. The CDR3 nucleotides are TGCAGCGTCGGGGACGGTCCCTACGAGCAGTACTTC.

This chain connects TRBV28 to TRBJ1-2; TRBD1 agrees at 10 bases. The CDR3 covers 13 residues. CDR1 MDHEN and CDR2 SYDVKM come from the germline V gene. Trimming at V came to 4 bases and at J to 8 bases, leaving 4 bases not matched to a gene. This chain's CDR3 is CASSWTGGLGYTF. In nucleotides, the CDR3 is TGTGCCAGCAGTTGGACAGGGGGTTTAGGCTACACCTTC.

The chain links TRBV30 to TRBJ2-6; D not resolved. V was pared by 5 bases and J by 9 bases, with 5 bases between. This CDR3 spans 10 amino acids. The germline V gene encodes CDR1 GTSNPN and CDR2 SVGIG (reference sequence). The CDR3 nucleotides are TGTGCCTGGGGGAACAACGTCCTGACTTTC. Protein: CAWGNNVLTF.

The rearrangement uses TRBV5-4 and TRBJ2-7; 7 nucleotides align to TRBD2. Germline V gene lookup returns CDR1 SGHNT and CDR2 YYREEE (reference sequence). The CDR3 runs to 16 residues. The junction had 12 bases not matched to a gene; V was cut back by 4 bases and J by 2 bases. The CDR3 nucleotides read TGTGCCAGCAGCCCGGTGGGGGGGAAGGACCCCTACGAGCAGTACTTC. This encodes CASSPVGGKDPYEQYF.

The J gene is TRBJ2-7, the V gene TRBV30; the D gene is possibly TRBD2 (6 bases). Looked up from germline, CDR1 is GTSNPN and CDR2 is SVGIG (reference sequence). V gave up 2 bases and J gave up 5 bases, with 13 bases separating them. This CDR3 is 13 amino acids long. Written as DNA, the CDR3 is TGTGCCTGGAGTCGCCTACGGGGGAACGAGCAGTACTTC. As protein: CAWSRLRGNEQYF.

This clone was found a few times. The chain carries TRBV2 and TRBJ1-2; 9 positions agree with TRBD1. The CDR3 runs 12 residues. J lost 8 bases, V lost 10 bases, and 8 bases had no gene match. Germline CDR1 is SNHLY and CDR2 is FYNNEI. The chain's CDR3 is CATGTGRKGYTF. CDR3 nucleotide sequence: TGTGCCACTGGGACAGGGAGGAAAGGCTACACCTTC.

Notes on this clone: A junction boundary mismatches the germline segment, possibly from a read error. The chain has TRBV23-1 and TRBJ2-4; D not resolved. TRBV23-1 carries the ORF label, with uncertain function. There are 12 residues in the CDR3. DNA of the CDR3: TGCGCCAGCAGTCAATCGGGCAGCGCCCGGGTCTTC. Amino acid sequence: CASSQSGSARVF.

The J gene is TRBJ2-1, the V gene TRBV14; TRBD2 matches at 16 bases. The CDR3 runs to 16 residues. The ends lost 1 base at V and 12 bases at J; junction bases unmatched: 6. Germline assignment: CDR1 SGHDN and CDR2 FVKESK. The CDR3: CASSQAGTSGGVRQFF. CDR3 DNA sequence: TGTGCCAGCAGCCAAGCCGGGACTAGCGGGGGGGTAAGGCAGTTCTTC.

The rearrangement uses TRBV29-1 and TRBJ1-4; D is unclear. Germline V CDR1 and CDR2: SQVTM, ANQGSEA. The V end was cut by 4 bases, the J end by 8 bases, with 14 bases between. This CDR3 is 13 amino acids long. DNA for the CDR3: TGCAGCGTTGGACTCCGGGTTGGCGAAAAACTGTTTTTT. It encodes CSVGLRVGEKLFF.